A single T cell receptor beta chain is shown here with its context. This receptor's antigen is unknown. The record has no base qualities; no much larger clone is one base away. The library was generated by the immunoSEQ multiplex PCR assay. A two-step, amplification bias-controlled multiplex PCR was used by Adaptive Biotechnology to amplify CDR3 regions from genomic DNA. Primers for every V and J gene segment were used in the first PCR, and barcodes and Illumina adapters were added in the second PCR. CDR3 libraries were sequenced on an Illumina instrument. The paper's data handling went like this. The analysis drew on both the pipelines supplied by the vendor and custom analysis of the raw data in R/Bioconductor running R version 3.3.0. Clonality, ranging from 0 to 1, was calculated as the inverse of the normalised Shannon entropy of all productive clones. High-frequency clones were defined as the share of the repertoire occupied by the top 100 clones, with only clones passing a 95% confidence test being retained. The Simpson index measured repertoire diversity, and the Morisita-Horn index measured overlap between samples. Sourced from immuneACCESS, this table was stored by TCRdb with only in-frame sequences that have V and J called. A share of the clones is absent; for the studies checked, an unresolved V gene accounts for under half, and the remainder has no known explanation. V and J calls and clone size are given by that table; D and trimming were obtained from the DNA. The table for this sample lists approximately 5,400 clones; roughly 88% of them were counted only once. The ten top clones hold 0.65% to 0.95% of the sample.

This record comes from a study of T cell repertoires in ileal Crohn's disease (dated by TCRdb to about 2019). For the study in its entirety: The median duration of disease was around 7.3 years, and at the time of surgery 30% to 35% of patients were active smokers. Every patient underwent surgery because of a complication, which was stricturing disease in 61% of cases and penetrating disease in about 39%. About half of the patients received postoperative therapy: some 12 received thiopurines and 15 to 20 received anti-TNF agents. The study sequenced 150 to 200 mucosal samples from around 57 patients, taken at several locations on the surgical specimen and at postoperative endoscopy. A Rutgeerts score higher than i0 was the definition used for endoscopic postoperative recurrence. The study ran alongside a multicentre cohort designed to identify predictors of early endoscopic recurrence after ileocolonic resection. A prospective multicentre cohort supplied the 50 or so Crohn's disease patients whose TCR repertoires were analysed.

Study-wide findings and limitations: A significantly higher proportion of clonal expansions was observed in active smokers at surgery than in non-smokers (approximately 28% vs 17%, p=0.02). Only a subgroup of patients, of unstated size, had mucosal CD4 and CD8 T cells sorted and sequenced. More high-frequency clones were carried by sorted CD8 T cells than by CD4 T cells, suggesting that mucosal expansions were mainly CD8. Higher percentages of high-frequency clones at the time of surgery were linked to endoscopic recurrence, and every patient with clonality above 26.8% (18/57) had recurrence.

The germline V end is reduced by 3 bases and the J end by 8 bases; junction bases left unmatched: 8. The CDR3 spans 15 residues, from the cysteine through the phenylalanine. The kept DNA is CDR3 alone, 45 bases in frame from the first base. CDR1 SGHRS and CDR2 YFSETQ were looked up in the germline V gene. Before cell sorting, lamina propria lymphocytes from surgical specimens were separated using a Ficoll-hypaque gradient. Adults with ileal or ileocolonic Crohn's disease and an indication for ileocolonic resection were eligible for inclusion. CD4 and CD8 T cells were sorted on a BD FACSAria III with mean purity above 98%.

This TCR was recovered from an adult with Crohn's disease. Some clones in this sample may be carry-over from other donors' samples. The chain joins TRBV5-1 to TRBJ1-4; 9 of the junction bases match TRBD1. The sample was CD4+ T cells from ileum. The CDR3 protein is CASSSNRGRGEKLFF. The nucleotide sequence reads as follows: TGCGCCAGCAGCTCAAACAGGGGGCGGGGAGAAAAACTGTTTTTT.